The T cell receptor beta chain under discussion was sequenced for a study of blood T cell repertoires in COVID-19. Whole-study context: The United States, Italy and Spain supplied acute and convalescent COVID-19 samples.

Per the original methods: Quantification of nucleated cells was approximated via reference gene primer amplification. Only in-frame clones appear in the TCRdb table, and some are missing; sequencing was by immunoSEQ multiplex PCR. The V and J calls and the clone size are those of that table, but D and trimming were determined from the DNA. In the table there are fewer than 250,000 clones, around 84% of which are singletons. This clone was seen only once. Germline CDR1 SGHVS, CDR2 FQNEAQ. This CDR3 comprises 17 residues. The V gene lost 1 base and the J gene lost 4 bases, with 17 bases spanning the gap.

The chain has TRBV7-8 and TRBJ2-4, with a possible D match to TRBD1 (5 bases). This TCR came from a man in his 60s with acute or convalescent COVID-19. Source material: peripheral blood. The DNA of the CDR3 is TGTGCCAGCAGCTTAGGTGGGGCCGGGTGGGGTAAAAACATTCAGTACTTC. Translation: CASSLGGAGWGKNIQYF.